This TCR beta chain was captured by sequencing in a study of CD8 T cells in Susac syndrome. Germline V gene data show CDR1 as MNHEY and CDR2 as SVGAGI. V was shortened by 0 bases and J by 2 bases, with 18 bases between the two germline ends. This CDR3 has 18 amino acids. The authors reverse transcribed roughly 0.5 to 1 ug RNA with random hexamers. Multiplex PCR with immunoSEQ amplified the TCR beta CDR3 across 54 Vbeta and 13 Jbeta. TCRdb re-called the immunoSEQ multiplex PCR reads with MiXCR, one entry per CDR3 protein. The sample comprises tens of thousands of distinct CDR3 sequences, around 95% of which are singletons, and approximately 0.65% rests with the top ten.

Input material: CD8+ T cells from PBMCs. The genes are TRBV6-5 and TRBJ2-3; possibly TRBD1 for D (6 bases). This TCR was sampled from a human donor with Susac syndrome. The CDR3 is CASSYSYYRVLFTDTQYF. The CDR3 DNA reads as TGTGCCAGCAGTTACTCGTATTACAGGGTTCTTTTCACAGATACGCAGTATTTT.